The sequence of this TCR beta chain was determined in a study of breast tumors, draining lymph nodes, adjacent tissues. Breast cancer patients provided tissue from their axillary draining lymph nodes. TCRdb re-analysed the multiplex PCR reads in MiXCR, keeping a single row per CDR3 protein. The sample carries approximately 89,000 distinct CDR3 sequences, over 25% recorded once. A word on this clonotype: The antigen is not known.

Points from the study as a whole: Tumor repertoires ranked between lymph nodes and nontumor tissue in diversity, with V and J gene preferences. Luminal-like breast cancer showed significantly greater tumor-nontumor repertoire similarity than basal-like breast cancer did.

Germline assignment: CDR1 MNHEY and CDR2 SMNVEV (reference sequence). This CDR3 has 14 amino acids. With 2 bases clipped from V and 4 bases from J, the junction kept 5 bases outside the gene matches. This chain connects TRBV27 to TRBJ2-7; 7 nucleotides line up with TRBD1. The source is a female donor with breast cancer. Some clones in this sample may be carry-over from other donors' samples. Sequences were obtained from axillary lymph node tissue. Written as DNA, the CDR3 is TGTGCCAGCAGTTTAGACAGGGTTCTGTACGAGCAGTACTTC. This sequence encodes CASSLDRVLYEQYF.